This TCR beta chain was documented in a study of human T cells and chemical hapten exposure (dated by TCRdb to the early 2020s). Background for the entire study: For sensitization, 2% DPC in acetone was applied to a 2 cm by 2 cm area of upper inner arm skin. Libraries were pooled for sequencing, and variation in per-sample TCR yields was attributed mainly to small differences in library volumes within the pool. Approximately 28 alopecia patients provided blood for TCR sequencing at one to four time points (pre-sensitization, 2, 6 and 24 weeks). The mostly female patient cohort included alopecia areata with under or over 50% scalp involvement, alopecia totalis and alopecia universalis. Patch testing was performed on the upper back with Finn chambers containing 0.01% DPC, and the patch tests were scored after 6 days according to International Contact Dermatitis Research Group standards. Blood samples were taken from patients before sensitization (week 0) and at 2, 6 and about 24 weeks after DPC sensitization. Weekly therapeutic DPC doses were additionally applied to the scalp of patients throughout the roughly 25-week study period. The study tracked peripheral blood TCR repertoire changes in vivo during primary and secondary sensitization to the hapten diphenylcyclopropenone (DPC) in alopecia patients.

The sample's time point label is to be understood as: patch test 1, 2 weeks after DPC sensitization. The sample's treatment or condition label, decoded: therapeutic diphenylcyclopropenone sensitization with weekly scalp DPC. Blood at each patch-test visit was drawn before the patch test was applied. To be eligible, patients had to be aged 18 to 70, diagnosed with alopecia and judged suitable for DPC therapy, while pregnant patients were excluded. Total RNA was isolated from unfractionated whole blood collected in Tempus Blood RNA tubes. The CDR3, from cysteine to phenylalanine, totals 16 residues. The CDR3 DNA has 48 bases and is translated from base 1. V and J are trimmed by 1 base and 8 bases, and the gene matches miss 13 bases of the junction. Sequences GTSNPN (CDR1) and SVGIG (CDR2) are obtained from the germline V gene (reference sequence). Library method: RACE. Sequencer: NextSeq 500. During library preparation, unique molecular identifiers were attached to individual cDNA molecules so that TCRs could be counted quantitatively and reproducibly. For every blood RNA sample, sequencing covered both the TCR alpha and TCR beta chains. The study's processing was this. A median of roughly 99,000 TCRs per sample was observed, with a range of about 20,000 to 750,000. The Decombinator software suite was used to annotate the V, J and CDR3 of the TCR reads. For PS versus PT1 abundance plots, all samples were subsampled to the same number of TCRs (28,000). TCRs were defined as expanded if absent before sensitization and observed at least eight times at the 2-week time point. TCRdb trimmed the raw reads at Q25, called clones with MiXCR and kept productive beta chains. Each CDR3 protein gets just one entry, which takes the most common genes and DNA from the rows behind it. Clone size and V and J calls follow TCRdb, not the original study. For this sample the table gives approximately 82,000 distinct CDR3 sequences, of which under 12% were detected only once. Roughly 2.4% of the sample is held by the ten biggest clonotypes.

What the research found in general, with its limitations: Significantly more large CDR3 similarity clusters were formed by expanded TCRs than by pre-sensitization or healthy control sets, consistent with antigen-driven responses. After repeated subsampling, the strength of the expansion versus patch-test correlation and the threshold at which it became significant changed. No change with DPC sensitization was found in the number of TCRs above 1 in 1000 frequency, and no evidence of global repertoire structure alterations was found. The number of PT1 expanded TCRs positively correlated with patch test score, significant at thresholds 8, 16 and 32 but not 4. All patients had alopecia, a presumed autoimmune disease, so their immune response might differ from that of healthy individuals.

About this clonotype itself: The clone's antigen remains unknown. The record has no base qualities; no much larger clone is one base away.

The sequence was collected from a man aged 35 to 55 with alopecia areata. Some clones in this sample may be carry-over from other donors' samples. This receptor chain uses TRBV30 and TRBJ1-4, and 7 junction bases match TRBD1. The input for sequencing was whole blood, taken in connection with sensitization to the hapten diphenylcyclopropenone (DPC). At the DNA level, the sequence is TGTGCCTGGAGTGACAATTCCAGGGGGTTCGGCGAAAAACTGTTTTTT. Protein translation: CAWSDNSRGFGEKLFF.